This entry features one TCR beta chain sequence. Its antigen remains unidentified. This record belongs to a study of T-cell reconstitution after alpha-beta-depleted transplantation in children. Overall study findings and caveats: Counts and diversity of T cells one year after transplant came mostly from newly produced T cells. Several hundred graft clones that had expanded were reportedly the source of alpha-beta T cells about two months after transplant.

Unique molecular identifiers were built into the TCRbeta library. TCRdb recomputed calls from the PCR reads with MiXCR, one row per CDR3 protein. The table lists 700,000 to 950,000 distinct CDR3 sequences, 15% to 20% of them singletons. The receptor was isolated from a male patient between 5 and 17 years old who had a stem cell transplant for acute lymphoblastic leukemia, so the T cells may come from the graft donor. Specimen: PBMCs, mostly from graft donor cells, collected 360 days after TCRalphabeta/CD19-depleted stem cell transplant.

CDR3 protein: CASRFTGGSNQPQHF. The CDR3 DNA follows: TGTGCCAGCAGATTTACAGGGGGAAGCAATCAGCCCCAGCATTTT. The chain employs TRBV5-5 and TRBJ1-5; 8 bases are shared with TRBD1. Germline lookup yields CDR1 SGHKS and CDR2 YYEKEE (reference sequence). The CDR3 loop spans 15 amino acids. The V gene end was trimmed by 5 bases and the J gene end by 1 base; junction bases not matched to a gene: 5.